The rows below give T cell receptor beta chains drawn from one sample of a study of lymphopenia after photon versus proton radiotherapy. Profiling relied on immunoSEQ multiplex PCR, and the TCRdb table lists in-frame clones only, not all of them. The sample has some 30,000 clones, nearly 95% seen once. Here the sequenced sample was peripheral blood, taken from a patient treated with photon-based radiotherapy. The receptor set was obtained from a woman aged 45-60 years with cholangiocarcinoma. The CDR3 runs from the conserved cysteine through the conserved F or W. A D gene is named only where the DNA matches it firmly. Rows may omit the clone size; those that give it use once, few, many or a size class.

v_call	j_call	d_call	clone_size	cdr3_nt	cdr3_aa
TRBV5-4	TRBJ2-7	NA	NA	TGTGCCAGCAGGTCTTTTCAGGGCGAGCAGTACTTC	CASRSFQGEQYF
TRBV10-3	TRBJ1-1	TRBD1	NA	TGTGCCATCAGGGGAGGGGACAGCATGAACACTGAAGCTTTCTTT	CAIRGGDSMNTEAFF
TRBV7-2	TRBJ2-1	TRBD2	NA	TGTGCCAGCAGCCCTGGGCGGGGGTTTTACAATGAGCAGTTCTTC	CASSPGRGFYNEQFF
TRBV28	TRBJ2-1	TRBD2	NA	TGTGCCAGCAGTTTAATTGGGGTAGCGGGGGGGCAACGCAATGAGCAGTTCTTC	CASSLIGVAGGQRNEQFF
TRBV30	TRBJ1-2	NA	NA	TGTGCCTGGGGGGGGCCGCGGGACCGAAGCTATGGCTACACCTTC	CAWGGPRDRSYGYTF
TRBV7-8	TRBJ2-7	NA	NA	TGTGCCAGCAGCTTAGTGGGCCAGGGTGAGCAGTACTTC	CASSLVGQGEQYF
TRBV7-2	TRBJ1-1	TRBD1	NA	TGTGCCAGCAGCTTAGGGGGGGACAGGGTCACTGAAGCTTTCTTT	CASSLGGDRVTEAFF
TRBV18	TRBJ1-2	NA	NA	TGTGCCAGCTCACTAGACACCCGGGATCTTTCGGGCTACACCTTC	CASSLDTRDLSGYTF
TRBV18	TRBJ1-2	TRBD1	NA	TGTGCCAGCTCACCTTCCCGACAGGGAGAATATGGCTACACCTTC	CASSPSRQGEYGYTF
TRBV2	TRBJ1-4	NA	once	TGTGCCAGCAGTGAACGGGCGGCGAGTAATGAAAAACTGTTTTTT	CASSERAASNEKLFF
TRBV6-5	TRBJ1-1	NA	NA	TGTGCCAGCAGTTACCAAACGGCACGGGGGAACACTGAAGCTTTCTTT	CASSYQTARGNTEAFF
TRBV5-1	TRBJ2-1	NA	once	TGCGCCAGCAGCTTGGCGGGGGCCTACAATGAGCAGTTCTTC	CASSLAGAYNEQFF
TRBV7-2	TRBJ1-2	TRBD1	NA	TGTGCCAGCAGCCCGGGACAGGACTATGGCTACACCTTC	CASSPGQDYGYTF
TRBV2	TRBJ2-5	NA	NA	TGTGCCAGCAGTGAAAGGGCTGAGACCCAGTACTTC	CASSERAETQYF
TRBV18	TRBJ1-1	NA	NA	TGTGCCAGCTCACCCGACAGGACGAACACTGAAGCTTTCTTT	CASSPDRTNTEAFF
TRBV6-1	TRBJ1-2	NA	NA	TGTGCCAGCAGTGACCCGGACCGGGGGGTTCGGTATGGCTACACCTTC	CASSDPDRGVRYGYTF